Below are 8 T cell receptor beta chains sequenced from a single sample in a study of blood T cell repertoires in COVID-19. Sequencing was performed with immunoSEQ multiplex PCR; in TCRdb, only in-frame clones are kept and a portion is missing. Among roughly 160,000 clones listed, over 80% were seen once. Input material: peripheral blood. The receptors derive from a woman aged 60-75 years with acute or convalescent COVID-19.

On this clone: At one end the junction does not follow the germline gene, possibly because of a read error. The chain links TRBV6-2 or TRBV6-3 to TRBJ1-2, with 7 bases aligning to TRBD1. The germline CDR1 and CDR2 sequences are MNHEY and SVGEGT. This CDR3 comprises 15 residues. The CDR3 loop reads CASSTDRDGGRGLLF. CDR3 sequence (DNA): TGTGCCAGCAGCACTGACAGGGACGGGGGCCGGGGCCTTCTCTTC.

The CDR3 nucleotides are TGTGCCAGCAGTTACTCGATAGGGGAAACTGAAGCTTTCTTT. Translation: CASSYSIGETEAFF. The V and J genes are TRBV6-5 and TRBJ1-1; tentative D call: TRBD1 (5 bases). The V end lost 0 bases, the J end lost 5 bases, and 10 bases lay between the germline ends. CDR3 length equals 14 residues. Germline CDR1 and CDR2: MNHEY and SVGAGI.

This clone was counted only a few times. This sequence joins TRBV6-6 and TRBJ1-3, with 7 bases aligning to TRBD1. This CDR3 is built from 16 residues. Germline CDR1 is MNHNY and CDR2 is SVGAGI (reference sequence). V gave up 5 bases and J gave up 0 bases; unmatched junction bases: 7. DNA for the CDR3: TGTGCCAGCAGTACCCACAGGGGAAGCTCTGGAAACACCATATATTTT. Protein product: CASSTHRGSSGNTIYF.

CDR3 coding DNA: TGTGCCAGCAGCAAAGACAGGGGTTTGAATTCACCCCTCCACTTT. Amino acid sequence: CASSKDRGLNSPLHF. The chain couples TRBV9 to TRBJ1-6; TRBD1 agrees at 8 bases. With V trimmed by 4 bases and J by 7 bases, 7 bases remained unmatched. From germline, CDR1 is SGDLS and CDR2 YYNGEE. There are 15 residues in the CDR3.

This clone was counted a single time. The CDR3 sequence is CASSLRVGGENTEAFF. The CDR3, as DNA: TGTGCCAGCAGCCTAAGAGTCGGGGGGGAGAACACTGAAGCTTTCTTT. The chain has TRBV7-6 and TRBJ1-1, with D perhaps matching TRBD1 (5 bases). The V gene's germline CDR1 is SGHVS and CDR2 FNYEAQ. The CDR3 is 16 amino acids. Between the trimmed V and J ends, which lost 5 bases and 1 base, there was a span of 17 bases.

The gene calls are TRBV4-2 and TRBJ2-3, with 13 positions matching TRBD2. V trimming: 8 bases; J trimming: 2 bases; junction bases outside the gene matches: 16. Germline CDR1 LGHNA, CDR2 YNFKEQ. CDR3 length equals 19 residues. CDR3 amino acids: CASARTSGGVSISTDTQYF. The CDR3 region has the DNA TGTGCCAGCGCCCGGACTAGCGGGGGTGTTTCGATTTCCACAGATACGCAGTATTTT.

The chain links TRBV6-5 to TRBJ1-5, with 8 positions matching TRBD1. In germline, CDR1 is MNHEY, CDR2 SVGAGI. Trimming at V came to 4 bases and at J to 6 bases, leaving 5 bases not matched to a gene. The CDR3 is 14 amino acids. As DNA, the CDR3 is TGTGCCAGCAGTTTACAGGGGGTTTTTCAGCCCCAGCATTTT. Amino acids: CASSLQGVFQPQHF.

The chain employs TRBV4-3 and TRBJ2-3, with 8 nucleotides matching TRBD2. Germline trimming cut 2 bases from V and 4 bases from J; bases unmatched to any gene: 11. In germline, CDR1 is LGHNA, CDR2 YSLEER. There are 17 residues in the CDR3. As DNA, the CDR3 is TGCGCCAGCAGCCAAATGGCGGGGGGCTGGGTTTCAGATACGCAGTATTTT. Its protein is CASSQMAGGWVSDTQYF.